A selection of T cell receptor beta chains follows, all from one sample in a study of shared clonotypes between healthy human individuals. Some clones are missing from TCRdb's copy, which holds only in-frame ones; the method was immunoSEQ multiplex PCR. The sample gives approximately 2.5 million clones, approximately 93% of which show up once; roughly 0.36% is in the top ten. The sample consisted of naive CD4+ T cells from PBMCs. These receptors all come from a man aged 18 to 30 in good health. Some clones in this sample may be carry-over from other donors' samples. Both conserved end residues are part of each CDR3. The order of the fields is D gene, V gene, J gene, clone size, CDR3 DNA, CDR3 protein. D genes are given only for firm matches. Clone size is shown for a subset of rows, as once, few, many or a class of expanded clone.

TRBD1	TRBV27	TRBJ1-5	few	TGTGCCAGCAGCCAGGGGGGGCAGCCCCAGCATTTT	CASSQGGQPQHF
NA	TRBV6-1	TRBJ1-1	NA	TGTGCCAGCAGCCTAGTCCGGGGGAGGAACACTGAAGCTTTCTTT	CASSLVRGRNTEAFF
NA	TRBV6-5	TRBJ1-2	NA	TGTGCCAGCAGTTATACAGGGACGGCTATCTATGGCTACACCTTC	CASSYTGTAIYGYTF
NA	TRBV30	TRBJ1-1	few	TGTGCCTGGAGTCCAACGGGGACTGAAGCTTTCTTT	CAWSPTGTEAFF
TRBD1	TRBV11-2	TRBJ2-7	NA	TGTGCCAGCAGCTCACTGACAGGGGTCTACGAGCAGTACTTC	CASSSLTGVYEQYF
TRBD1	TRBV5-1	TRBJ1-2	NA	TGCGCCAGCAGCTTGGCTGGGCAGGGGGCCTATGGCTACACCTTC	CASSLAGQGAYGYTF
NA	TRBV5-6	TRBJ1-5	NA	TGTGCCAGCAGCACCGGGACCCACCCCAATCAGCCCCAGCATTTT	CASSTGTHPNQPQHF
NA	TRBV19	TRBJ2-2	NA	TGTGCCAGTAGTCCGCAGGGGACCGGGGAGCTGTTTTTT	CASSPQGTGELFF
TRBD1	TRBV27	TRBJ2-7	NA	TGTGCCAGCAGTTTATCCGTAGGACAGGGAATCTACGAGCAGTACTTC	CASSLSVGQGIYEQYF
TRBD1	TRBV5-1	TRBJ1-1	NA	TGCGCCAGCAGCAGGGGACAGACCGCTGAAGCTTTCTTT	CASSRGQTAEAFF
TRBD1	TRBV7-6	TRBJ2-7	NA	TGTGCCAGCAGCCCGGCCGGGGACAGGGGGCCCTACGAGCAGTACTTC	CASSPAGDRGPYEQYF
NA	TRBV19	TRBJ2-1	NA	TGTGCCAGTAGCCCGGGACGAAGGGACAATGAGCAGTTCTTC	CASSPGRRDNEQFF
NA	TRBV5-1	TRBJ1-4	NA	TGCGCCAGCAGCTTGGAGGGGGGAAATGAAAAACTGTTTTTT	CASSLEGGNEKLFF
NA	TRBV9	TRBJ1-1	few	TGTGCCAGCAGCGTTAAGCCTGACAGGACTGAAGCTTTCTTT	CASSVKPDRTEAFF
TRBD1	TRBV29-1	TRBJ1-1	once	TGCAGCGTGGCTAGGAGGCTCAGGGGGAGCCGGGGGGGTACTGAAGCTTTCTTT	CSVARRLRGSRGGTEAFF
NA	TRBV2	TRBJ2-7	NA	TGTGCCAGCAGTGGTACCCAATCCAACGAGCAGTACTTC	CASSGTQSNEQYF
TRBD2	TRBV5-1	TRBJ2-1	NA	TGCGCCAGCAGCTCACTAGCGGGAGGGCCAGGTGAGCAGTTCTTC	CASSSLAGGPGEQFF
NA	TRBV2	TRBJ2-7	NA	TGTGCCAGCAGTGAAGCGCTTTCGGACGAGCAGTACTTC	CASSEALSDEQYF
TRBD1	TRBV6-6	TRBJ1-2	NA	TGTGCCAGCAGAGAGAGGGCCAGGGGGCAAGGCTACACCTTC	CASRERARGQGYTF
TRBD1	TRBV19	TRBJ1-4	NA	TGTGCCAGTAACACACAGGGGGGACCTAATGAAAAACTGTTTTTT	CASNTQGGPNEKLFF
NA	TRBV30	TRBJ2-7	NA	TGTGCCTGGAGTGTGCAGGGCTACTACTCCTACGAGCAGTACTTC	CAWSVQGYYSYEQYF
NA	TRBV12-5	TRBJ2-3	NA	TGTGCTAGTGGTGTCCAACGGGGACTCCTCCCTGGCCCCACAGATACGCAGTATTTT	CASGVQRGLLPGPTDTQYF
NA	TRBV11-2	TRBJ1-2	NA	TGTGCCAGCAGCAAGGACGGATACTATGGCTACACCTTC	CASSKDGYYGYTF
NA	TRBV21-1	TRBJ2-1	NA	TGTGCCAGCAGCACCGGGACTAGCGGGAGTCCCGATGAGCAGTTCTTC	CASSTGTSGSPDEQFF
NA	TRBV18	TRBJ1-5	NA	TGTGCCAGCTCATCGACGCCTACCGGCAATCAGCCCCAGCATTTT	CASSSTPTGNQPQHF
TRBD1	TRBV27	TRBJ2-7	NA	TGTGCCAGCAGTTTTGGCCGACAGGGGGGGGGCGAGCAGTACTTC	CASSFGRQGGGEQYF
TRBD2	TRBV25-1	TRBJ2-5	NA	TGTGCCAGCAGTGAATTACCCGGACTAGCGGGTACATTAGAGACCCAGTACTTC	CASSELPGLAGTLETQYF
TRBD1	TRBV19	TRBJ1-2	NA	TGTGCCACCCAGCCCAGACAGGGAGGCCATGGCTACACCTTC	CATQPRQGGHGYTF
TRBD1	TRBV19	TRBJ1-4	NA	TGTGCCAGTATGCAGGGGGCGCGGGGTGAAAAACTGTTTTTT	CASMQGARGEKLFF
TRBD1	TRBV5-1	TRBJ2-7	NA	TGCGCCAGCAGAACCGGGACAGGGGGCCACGAGCAGTACTTC	CASRTGTGGHEQYF
TRBD2	TRBV9	TRBJ2-1	NA	TGTGCCAGCAGCGTAGCTTCGGCTAGCGGGAGGGCCTCGGATGAGCAGTTCTTC	CASSVASASGRASDEQFF
TRBD2	TRBV19	TRBJ2-5	NA	TGTGCCAGTACCCTAGCGGGAGGGATAGGGGAGACCCAGTACTTC	CASTLAGGIGETQYF
NA	TRBV28	TRBJ1-2	NA	TGTGCCAGCAGCTCTCCCCCGGGGGCCTATGGCTACACCTTC	CASSSPPGAYGYTF
NA	TRBV27	TRBJ2-6	NA	TGTGCCAGCAGAGAGCAGGGCTCTGGGGCCAACGTCCTGACTTTC	CASREQGSGANVLTF
NA	TRBV7-3	TRBJ2-3	NA	TGTGCCAGCGGGTGGAAGGGGCCCACAGATACGCAGTATTTT	CASGWKGPTDTQYF
TRBD1	TRBV6-5	TRBJ2-7	NA	TGTGCCAGCAGTGGACGAACAGGGGGCAACGAGCAGTACTTC	CASSGRTGGNEQYF
NA	TRBV14	TRBJ1-2	NA	TGTGCCAGCAGCCAAGAGGGACAACTCTATGGCTACACCTTC	CASSQEGQLYGYTF
NA	TRBV14	TRBJ2-7	NA	TGTGCCAGCAGCCGGGGGACACTTTCCTACGAGCAGTACTTC	CASSRGTLSYEQYF
NA	TRBV28	TRBJ2-7	NA	TGTGCCAGCAGTTTGGTGGGGGACGAGCAGTACTTC	CASSLVGDEQYF
NA	TRBV5-4	TRBJ1-5	NA	TGTGCCAGCAGCTTGGGGGCAAATCAGCCCCAGCATTTT	CASSLGANQPQHF
NA	TRBV28	TRBJ2-3	NA	TGTGCCAGCAGCGGTGGGGGGGCGAAAGATACGCAGTATTTT	CASSGGGAKDTQYF
NA	TRBV18	TRBJ1-5	few	TGTGCCAGCTCACCGGTAGGGGGGCATCAGCCCCAGCATTTT	CASSPVGGHQPQHF
TRBD1	TRBV27	TRBJ2-2	NA	TGTGCCAGCAGTTCACTCCTACAGGGGTCCACCGGGGAGCTGTTTTTT	CASSSLLQGSTGELFF
TRBD2	TRBV27	TRBJ2-7	NA	TGTGCCAGCAGTCTGGGACTAGCGGGAGGGTCCTACGAGCAGTACTTC	CASSLGLAGGSYEQYF
NA	TRBV28	TRBJ1-5	few	TGTGCCAGCAGTTTATGGGATCAGCCCCAGCATTTT	CASSLWDQPQHF
NA	TRBV5-4	TRBJ2-7	few	TGTGCCAGCAGCCGCAGCGCCCAATACGAGCAGTACTTC	CASSRSAQYEQYF
TRBD1	TRBV28	TRBJ1-5	NA	TGTGCCAGCAGTTACGGACAGGGGGTCGATCAGCCCCAGCATTTT	CASSYGQGVDQPQHF
TRBD1	TRBV15	TRBJ2-5	NA	TGTGCCACCAGCAGAGTGTTTAACAGGGGAGACCAAGAGACCCAGTACTTC	CATSRVFNRGDQETQYF
TRBD2	TRBV27	TRBJ2-3	NA	TGTGCCAGCAGCCGCGGGAGATTTCTTAGCACAGATACGCAGTATTTT	CASSRGRFLSTDTQYF
NA	TRBV5-6	TRBJ1-4	NA	TGTGCCAGCAGTCCTACAGGGATGGTAGGCGAAAAACTGTTTTTT	CASSPTGMVGEKLFF
NA	TRBV28	TRBJ1-1	NA	TGTGCCAGCAGCCCTGGGGGATTGAACACTGAAGCTTTCTTT	CASSPGGLNTEAFF
NA	TRBV6-5	TRBJ1-2	NA	TGTGCCAGCAGTTACTCTTCCGGTAACTATGGCTACACCTTC	CASSYSSGNYGYTF
NA	TRBV27	TRBJ2-1	NA	TGTGCCAGCACCAAAAACCCGCGGGAAGGAGAGTTCTTC	CASTKNPREGEFF
TRBD2	TRBV5-1	TRBJ2-5	NA	TGCGCCAGCAGCTTGGAGGCTAGCGGGGTTTCCCAAGAGACCCAGTACTTC	CASSLEASGVSQETQYF